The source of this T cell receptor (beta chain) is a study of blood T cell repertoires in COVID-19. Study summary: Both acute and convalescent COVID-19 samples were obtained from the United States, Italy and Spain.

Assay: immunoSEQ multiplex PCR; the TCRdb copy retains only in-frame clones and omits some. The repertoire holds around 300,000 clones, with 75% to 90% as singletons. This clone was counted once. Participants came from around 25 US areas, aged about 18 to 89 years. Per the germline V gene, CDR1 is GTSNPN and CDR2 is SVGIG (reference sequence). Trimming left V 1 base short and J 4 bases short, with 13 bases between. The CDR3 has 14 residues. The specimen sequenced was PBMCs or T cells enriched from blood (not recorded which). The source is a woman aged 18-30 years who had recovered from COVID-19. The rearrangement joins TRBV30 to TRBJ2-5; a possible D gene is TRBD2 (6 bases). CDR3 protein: CAWSAGTGRETQYF. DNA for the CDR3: TGTGCCTGGAGTGCCGGGACTGGAAGAGAGACCCAGTACTTC.